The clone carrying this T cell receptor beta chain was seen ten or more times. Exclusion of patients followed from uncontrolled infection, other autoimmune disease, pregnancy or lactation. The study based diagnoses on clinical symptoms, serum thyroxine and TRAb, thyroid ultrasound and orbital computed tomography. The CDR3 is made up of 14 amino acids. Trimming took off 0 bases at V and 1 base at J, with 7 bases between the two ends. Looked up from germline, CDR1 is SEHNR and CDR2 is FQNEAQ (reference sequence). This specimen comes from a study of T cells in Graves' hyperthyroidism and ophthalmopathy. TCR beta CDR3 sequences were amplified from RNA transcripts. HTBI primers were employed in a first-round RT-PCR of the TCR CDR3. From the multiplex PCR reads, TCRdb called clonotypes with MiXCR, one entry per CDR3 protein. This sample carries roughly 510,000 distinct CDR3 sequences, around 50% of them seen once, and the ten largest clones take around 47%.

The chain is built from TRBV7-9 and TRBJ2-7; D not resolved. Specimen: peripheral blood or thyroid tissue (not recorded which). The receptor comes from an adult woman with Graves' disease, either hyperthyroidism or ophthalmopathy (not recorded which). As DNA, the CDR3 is TGTGCCAGCAGCTTAGCGGAACAGTCCTACGAGCAGTACTTC. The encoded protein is CASSLAEQSYEQYF.